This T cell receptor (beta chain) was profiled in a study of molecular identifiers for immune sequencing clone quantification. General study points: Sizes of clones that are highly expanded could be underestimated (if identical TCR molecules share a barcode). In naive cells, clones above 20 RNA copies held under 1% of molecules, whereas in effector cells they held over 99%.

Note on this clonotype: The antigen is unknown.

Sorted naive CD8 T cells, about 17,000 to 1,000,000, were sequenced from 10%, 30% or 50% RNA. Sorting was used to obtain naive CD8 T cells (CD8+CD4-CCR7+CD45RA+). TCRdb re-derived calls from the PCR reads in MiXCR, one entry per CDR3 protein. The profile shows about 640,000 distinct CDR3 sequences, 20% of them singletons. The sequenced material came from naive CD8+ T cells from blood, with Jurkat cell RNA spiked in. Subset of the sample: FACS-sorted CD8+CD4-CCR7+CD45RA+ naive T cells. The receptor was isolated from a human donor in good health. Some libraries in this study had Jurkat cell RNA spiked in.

The CDR3 loop reads CASRSGVDAYPGSYEQYF. The CDR3 bases are TGTGCCAGCAGGTCAGGGGTGGACGCCTACCCGGGCTCCTACGAGCAGTACTTC. The chain employs TRBV11-1 and TRBJ2-7, with D maybe TRBD1 (6 bases). The CDR3 consists of 18 residues. The germline V gene has CDR1 SGHAT and CDR2 FQDESV (reference sequence). V lost 6 bases and J 0 bases, leaving 24 bases between the germline ends.